This TCR beta chain was sequenced for a study of cytomegalovirus exposure and HLA in healthy donors. A note on this clone: The antigen is not known.

The trim removed 3 bases at V and 1 base at J, leaving 5 bases unmatched. The length of the CDR3 is 15 residues. The germline CDR1 and CDR2 sequences are SGHDN and FVKESK. Study-level points and caveats: Exclusion applied to some V segments, including TRBV6-2 and TRBV6-3, as they were indistinguishable. For most subjects, TCR beta sequences were reported to predict HLA-A and HLA-B alleles with accuracy. The later analysis indicated that the majority of CMV-associated TCR beta chains appeared HLA-restricted.

Participants comprised healthy donors of bone marrow. PCR amplification relied on 60 Vbeta primers (plus 13 Jbeta primers). TCRdb's table, derived via immunoSEQ multiplex PCR, lists solely in-frame clones and lacks some. In all, the sample yields 100,000 to 150,000 clones. The rearrangement links TRBV14 to TRBJ1-1; 7 positions agree with TRBD1. Sequencing was done on a sample of PBMCs. The origin of this receptor is a woman aged 35 to 49 in good health and CMV-seropositive. In DNA, the CDR3 is TGTGCCAGCAGCCAGCGGACAGGACGGAACACTGAAGCTTTCTTT. Translating gives CASSQRTGRNTEAFF.